This passage covers 16 T cell receptor beta chains from one sample sequenced in a study of T cell responses to AZD1222 COVID-19 vaccine. The repertoire was sequenced with immunoSEQ multiplex PCR; TCRdb's copy has only in-frame clones and lacks some. The data show about 180,000 clones, with roughly 91% seen just once and around 2% held by the top ten. The sample consisted of peripheral blood, taken 28 days after the second AZD1222 dose. The receptors here all came from an adult who received the AZD1222 COVID-19 vaccine.

The J gene is TRBJ2-5, the V gene TRBV11-2; no definite D call. The V end lost 4 bases, the J end lost 4 bases, and 10 bases lay between the germline ends. The germline V gene encodes CDR1 SGHAT and CDR2 FQNNGV. CDR3 size: 13 residues. Here the CDR3 DNA reads TGTGCCAGCAGCTCTCGGAAGGGAGAGACCCAGTACTTC. Its translation is CASSSRKGETQYF.

The chain has TRBV6-5 and TRBJ1-2; D possibly corresponds to TRBD1 (5 bases). The V gene's germline CDR1 is MNHEY and CDR2 SVGAGI. The V gene lost 6 bases and the J gene lost 7 bases, with 18 bases spanning the gap. The CDR3 contains 14 residues. The CDR3 sequence: CASSQYTLTGGYTF. DNA of the CDR3: TGTGCCAGCAGCCAATACACGCTTACAGGTGGCTACACCTTC.

This sequence joins TRBV9 and TRBJ2-1; D may match TRBD1 or TRBD2 (5 bases each). The CDR3 has 12 amino acids. Trimming pared 1 base from V and 14 bases from J, leaving 13 bases between. The germline V gene encodes CDR1 SGDLS and CDR2 YYNGEE. The CDR3 DNA reads TGTGCCAGCAGCGTAAGTACGGGACGCAAGTTCTTC. The encoded protein is CASSVSTGRKFF.

Here the CDR3 reads CASSLGMGTVAFF. In nucleotides, the CDR3 is TGCGCCAGCAGCTTGGGGATGGGGACAGTCGCTTTCTTT. V is TRBV5-1 and J is TRBJ1-1; 7 bases align to TRBD1. This CDR3 has 13 residues. The germline V gene has CDR1 SGHRS and CDR2 YFSETQ. The V gene end was trimmed by 0 bases and the J gene end by 11 bases; junction bases not matched to a gene: 7.

The chain couples TRBV5-1 to TRBJ2-1, with TRBD2 matching 11 bases. This CDR3 spans 15 amino acids. With 4 bases clipped from V and 5 bases from J, the junction kept 5 bases outside the gene matches. Germline-derived CDR1 and CDR2 are SGHRS and YFSETQ. The CDR3 spells CASSQGTSGDNEQFF. The DNA of the CDR3 is TGCGCCAGCAGCCAAGGGACTAGCGGAGACAATGAGCAGTTCTTC.

The chain is built from TRBV30 and TRBJ1-1, with D maybe TRBD1 (6 bases). The CDR3 totals 12 residues. The V end lost 5 bases, the J end lost 0 bases, and 7 bases lay between the germline ends. CDR1 and CDR2 from the germline V gene are GTSNPN and SVGIG (reference sequence). CDR3 coding DNA: TGTGCCTGGGACAGGATGAACACTGAAGCTTTCTTT. It yields the protein CAWDRMNTEAFF.

The chain uses TRBV3-1 (or the pseudogene TRBV3-2) and TRBJ2-6; 7 bases map to TRBD1. Germline V CDR1 and CDR2: LGHDT, YNNKEL (reference sequence). With V trimmed by 3 bases and J by 2 bases, 13 bases remained unmatched. The CDR3 totals 19 residues. CDR3 coding DNA: TGTGCCAGCAGCCAGGTTAGACAGGGATGGTCGACTGGGGCCAACGTCCTGACTTTC. Its translation: CASSQVRQGWSTGANVLTF.

This clone was observed a single time. The chain uses TRBV28 and TRBJ2-7; D call uncertain. Between the trimmed V and J ends, which lost 4 bases and 10 bases, there was a span of 20 bases. CDR3 size: 14 residues. Germline loops: CDR1 MDHEN, CDR2 SYDVKM. CDR3 residues: CASSSPGPPVGQYF. Written as DNA, the CDR3 is TGTGCCAGCAGTTCCCCCGGACCACCTGTGGGTCAGTACTTC.

J is TRBJ2-5 and V is TRBV6-6, with TRBD2 matching 8 bases. The CDR3 loop spans 12 amino acids. The germline CDR1 and CDR2 sequences are MNHNY and SVGAGI (reference sequence). With V trimmed by 8 bases and J by 5 bases, 4 bases remained unmatched. CDR3 DNA: TGTGCCAGCCGGGGGGGGGCGGAGACCCAGTACTTC. It yields the protein CASRGGAETQYF.

V is TRBV24-1 and J is TRBJ2-1, with D possibly being TRBD1 (7 bases). Trimming left V 4 bases short and J 7 bases short, with 22 bases between. The CDR3 contains 17 residues. Per germline, CDR1 KGHDR and CDR2 SFDVKD. The CDR3 protein is CATSEGGQVRLLNEQFF. The CDR3, as DNA: TGTGCCACCAGTGAGGGAGGACAGGTTCGGCTGCTGAATGAGCAGTTCTTC.

The chain combines TRBV3-1 (or the pseudogene TRBV3-2) with TRBJ1-2, with 7 bases aligning to TRBD1. V shed 4 bases and J 3 bases; nucleotides not matched to a gene: 5. This CDR3 spans 14 amino acids. Looked up from germline, CDR1 is LGHDT and CDR2 is YNNKEL (reference sequence). The CDR3 protein is CASSLFRGDYGYTF. Written as DNA, the CDR3 is TGTGCCAGCAGCCTCTTCAGGGGGGACTATGGCTACACCTTC.

The chain couples TRBV14 to TRBJ1-6; tentative D call: TRBD1 (5 bases). Trimming pared 4 bases from V and 7 bases from J, leaving 14 bases between. The CDR3 is 15 residues long. Germline V gene data show CDR1 as SGHDN and CDR2 as FVKESK. CDR3 in DNA: TGTGCCAGCAGCCTGATTTCAGGGACCAATTCACCCCTCCACTTT. This gives the protein CASSLISGTNSPLHF.

The chain employs TRBV19 and TRBJ1-1; a weak D match, TRBD1 (6 bases). The CDR3 spans 13 residues. Trimming stripped 6 bases from V and 3 bases from J, with 11 bases between. Germline CDR1 LNHDA, CDR2 SQIVND (reference sequence). CDR3 in amino acids: CASRGGQDTEAFF. CDR3 DNA sequence: TGTGCCAGTAGGGGGGGGCAGGACACTGAAGCTTTCTTT.

The V gene is TRBV25-1, the J gene TRBJ2-3; D gene unclear. The CDR3 spans 12 residues. Trimming cost V 4 bases and J 3 bases, with 5 bases left between them. Germline loops: CDR1 MGHDK, CDR2 SYGVNS. The CDR3: CASSGTTDTQYF. In nucleotides, the CDR3 is TGTGCCAGCAGTGGAACTACAGATACGCAGTATTTT.

On this clone itself: Additional DNA sequences in this sample encode the identical CDR3. This chain connects TRBV2 to TRBJ1-5; TRBD1 might be the D (5 bases). CDR1 is SNHLY, CDR2 FYNNEI, per germline. V was trimmed by 4 bases and J by 4 bases, leaving 11 bases between them. The CDR3 runs to 14 residues. The CDR3 nucleotides read TGTGCCAGCAGTGGTACAGGAGGAAATCAGCCCCAGCATTTT. It codes for CASSGTGGNQPQHF.

This clone was recorded only once. The V gene is TRBV5-3, the J gene TRBJ2-7; no reliable D call. TRBV5-3 is classed as an ORF, of uncertain function. The CDR3 runs to 14 residues. V lost 0 bases to trimming and J lost 3 bases, with 10 bases between them. Here the CDR3 reads CARSLVQLHYEQYF. The CDR3 DNA sequence: TGTGCCAGAAGCTTGGTTCAGCTCCACTACGAGCAGTACTTC.